Below are 24 T cell receptor beta chains sequenced from a single sample in a study of memory CD4+ T cells and cytomegalovirus serostatus. The sort gate was single viable CD3+CD4+CD8-CD45RO+ cells for memory CD4+ T cells. Using immunoSEQ multiplex PCR, the repertoire was profiled, and TCRdb retains in-frame clones only, with some absent. The profile covers some 65,000 clones, with around three quarters appearing a single time and approximately 0.54% taken by the ten largest. Sequencing was performed on memory CD4+ T cells from blood. These receptors all stem from an adult in good health and CMV-seronegative. Some clones in this sample may be carry-over from other donors' samples.

This clone was observed once. V is TRBV5-1 and J is TRBJ2-7, with TRBD1 as a possible D gene (5 bases). Trimming removed 1 base from V and 0 bases from J, with 11 bases in between. This CDR3 has 15 residues. The V gene's germline CDR1 is SGHRS and CDR2 YFSETQ. The CDR3 DNA sequence: TGCGCCAGCAGCTTGCAGCAGGGTAGCTCCTACGAGCAGTACTTC. Its translation is CASSLQQGSSYEQYF.

The chain couples TRBV30 to TRBJ1-2; 8 bases line up with TRBD1. From germline, CDR1 is GTSNPN and CDR2 SVGIG (reference sequence). CDR3 length: 13 residues. The junction had 6 bases not matched to a gene; V was cut back by 5 bases and J by 4 bases. CDR3 in amino acids: CAWGQGRVYGYTF. DNA for the CDR3: TGTGCCTGGGGACAGGGTCGGGTCTATGGCTACACCTTC.

This clone has just one count. The chain employs TRBV6-5 and TRBJ1-5, with D unclear. Germline CDR1 is MNHEY and CDR2 is SVGAGI. V dropped 8 bases and J dropped 3 bases, with 11 bases sitting between them. The CDR3 contains 13 residues. CDR3 sequence (DNA): TGTGCCAGCGGGTCGTCCGTCAATCAGCCCCAGCATTTT. As protein: CASGSSVNQPQHF.

V is TRBV5-6 and J is TRBJ2-2; D possibly uses TRBD1 or TRBD2 (6 bases each). The CDR3 is made up of 14 amino acids. Between the trimmed V and J ends, which lost 1 base and 6 bases, there was a span of 10 bases. Germline V gene sequence: CDR1 SGHDT, CDR2 YYEEEE. In nucleotides, the CDR3 is TGTGCCAGCAGCTTGTACGGGGGCCCCGGGGAGCTGTTTTTT. Translation gives CASSLYGGPGELFF. The entire variable domain, with the rest obtained from reference TRBV5-6 and TRBJ2-2, is as follows: DAGVTQSPTHLIKTRGQQVTLRCSPKSGHDTVSWYQQALGQGPQFIFQYYEEEERQRGNFPDRFSGHQFPNYSSELNVNALLLGDSALYLCASSLYGGPGELFFGEGSRLTVL.

This chain uses TRBV5-4 with TRBJ1-6; 7 nucleotides align to TRBD1. Germline trimming cut 3 bases from V and 7 bases from J; bases unmatched to any gene: 16. Germline V lookup: CDR1 SGHNT, CDR2 YYREEE (reference sequence). The CDR3 is made up of 18 amino acids. As DNA, the CDR3 is TGTGCCAGCAGCTCTCCGGCTTGGGGGGCAGGGGGGAATTCACCCCTCCACTTT. This encodes CASSSPAWGAGGNSPLHF.

This chain uses TRBV19 with TRBJ2-1, with unresolved D. The CDR3 length is 14 residues. Trimming removed 5 bases from V and 6 bases from J, with 14 bases in between. The germline CDR1 and CDR2 sequences are LNHDA and SQIVND (reference sequence). The CDR3 region has the DNA TGTGCCAGTAGTGCCCAAGGGCTGTCCAATGAGCAGTTCTTC. Residues: CASSAQGLSNEQFF.

CDR3 coding DNA: TGTGCCAGCAGCCCCTTCCGGGACCGGACCTATGAGCAGTTCTTC. Amino acid sequence: CASSPFRDRTYEQFF. The chain uses TRBV6-5 and TRBJ2-1; D possibly matches TRBD1 or TRBD2 (5 bases each). The CDR3 extends over 15 amino acids. V lost 6 bases, J lost 8 bases, and 20 bases lay in between. Germline loops: CDR1 MNHEY, CDR2 SVGAGI.

Worth noting for this clone: Its ends do not fully match the called genes, so a read error is possible. The same CDR3 can be traced to other DNA sequences in this sample. The CDR3 spells CASRSGGDNYGYTF. The DNA of the CDR3 is TGTGCTAGCAGGAGCGGCGGAGATAACTATGGCTACACCTTC. The genes are TRBV28 and TRBJ1-2; D is ambiguous. The CDR3 is 14 residues long. Germline assignment: CDR1 MDHEN and CDR2 SYDVKM.

The V gene is TRBV28, the J gene TRBJ2-1; 13 bases fit TRBD2. Germline V lookup: CDR1 MDHEN, CDR2 SYDVKM. J gave up 1 base and V 1 base, and 7 bases lay outside the gene matches. This CDR3 spans 19 amino acids. The CDR3 loop is CASSLFWTSGRGSYNEQFF. In nucleotides, the CDR3 is TGTGCCAGCAGTTTATTCTGGACTAGCGGGAGAGGTTCCTACAATGAGCAGTTCTTC.

The count of this clone is one. V usage is TRBV30 and J usage is TRBJ1-3; D unresolved. Looked up from germline, CDR1 is GTSNPN and CDR2 is SVGIG (reference sequence). Trimming removed 8 bases from V and 4 bases from J, with 15 bases in between. This CDR3 comprises 13 residues. This CDR3 is CAVEVASGNTIYF. The CDR3 DNA sequence: TGTGCCGTGGAGGTAGCGTCCGGAAACACCATATATTTT. The complete variable domain, with remaining parts taken from reference TRBV30 and TRBJ1-3, reads SQTIHQWPATLVQPVGSPLSLECTVEGTSNPNLYWYRQAAGRGLQLLFYSVGIGQISSEVPQNLSASRPQDRQFILSSKKLLLSDSGFYLCAVEVASGNTIYFGEGSWLTVV.

The genes are TRBV4-3 and TRBJ2-2, with D possibly TRBD2 on 5 matching bases. Germline CDR1 is LGHNA and CDR2 is YSLEER. The V end lost 1 base, the J end lost 4 bases, and 13 bases lay between the germline ends. The CDR3 is made up of 16 amino acids. DNA of the CDR3: TGCGCCAGCAGCCAAGGTCATAGCGCGACCACCGGGGAGCTGTTTTTT. As protein: CASSQGHSATTGELFF.

The chain carries TRBV5-1 and TRBJ2-3; D is uncertain. V lost 4 bases to trimming and J lost 3 bases, with 6 bases between them. The CDR3 is 12 residues long. Germline V gene sequence: CDR1 SGHRS, CDR2 YFSETQ. The DNA of the CDR3 is TGCGCCAGCAGCCCGACAACAGATACGCAGTATTTT. This sequence encodes CASSPTTDTQYF.

This clone was counted a few times. The CDR3 coding sequence is TGTGCCAGCAGCGGACCGGGGACTCGCGCTTTCTTT. It translates to CASSGPGTRAFF. The rearrangement joins TRBV6-5 to TRBJ1-1; D is perhaps TRBD1 (5 bases). With 6 bases removed from V and 11 bases from J, the gap between germline ends came to 16 bases. There are 12 residues in the CDR3. Looked up from germline, CDR1 is MNHEY and CDR2 is SVGAGI.

As for this clone: The junction departs from the called germline gene at one end, perhaps through a read error. V usage is TRBV7-7 and J usage is TRBJ1-1; D not resolved. The germline V gene has CDR1 SSHAT and CDR2 FNYEAQ (reference sequence). This CDR3 is built from 13 residues. The DNA of the CDR3 is TGTGCTAGCAGCCCTCAGATGAACACTGAAGCTTTCTTT. This encodes CASSPQMNTEAFF.

This clone was seen a single time. The V and J genes are TRBV7-3 and TRBJ2-3; TRBD2 matches 13 bases. Trimming at V came to 5 bases and at J to 5 bases, leaving 4 bases not matched to a gene. The CDR3 sequence is 15 residues long. From germline, CDR1 is SGHTA and CDR2 FQGTGA. CDR3 sequence: CASSQLAGGRDTQYF. CDR3 nucleotide sequence: TGTGCCAGCAGCCAACTAGCGGGAGGGAGAGATACGCAGTATTTT.

The chain uses TRBV6-6 and TRBJ2-7, with 7 bases lining up with TRBD1. The germline V gene encodes CDR1 MNHNY and CDR2 SVGAGI (reference sequence). With V trimmed by 5 bases and J by 0 bases, 7 bases remained unmatched. This CDR3 spans 15 amino acids. The CDR3 sequence is CASSGSTGFSYEQYF. The DNA of the CDR3 is TGTGCCAGCAGTGGGTCGACAGGGTTCTCCTACGAGCAGTACTTC.

The rearrangement links TRBV5-4 to TRBJ2-5; maybe TRBD1 (5 bases). Germline V gene data show CDR1 as SGHNT and CDR2 as YYREEE (reference sequence). This CDR3 has 14 amino acids. Between the trimmed V and J ends, which lost 2 bases and 2 bases, there was a span of 10 bases. This CDR3 reads CASSFQGPQETQYF. The CDR3 coding sequence is TGTGCCAGCAGCTTCCAGGGCCCGCAAGAGACCCAGTACTTC. The complete variable domain, with remaining parts taken from reference TRBV5-4 and TRBJ2-5, reads ETGVTQSPTHLIKTRGQQVTLRCSSQSGHNTVSWYQQALGQGPQFIFQYYREEENGRGNFPPRFSGLQFPNYSSELNVNALELDDSALYLCASSFQGPQETQYFGPGTRLLVL.

In this sample, this clone turned up once. The J gene is TRBJ2-1, the V gene TRBV28; TRBD1 agrees at 9 bases. Trimming removed 5 bases from V and 4 bases from J; junction bases left unmatched: 6. Germline V lookup: CDR1 MDHEN, CDR2 SYDVKM. The CDR3 runs to 15 residues. CDR3 sequence reads: CASSPQGAGYNEQFF. The CDR3 DNA reads TGTGCCAGCAGTCCACAGGGGGCAGGGTACAATGAGCAGTTCTTC.

The chain uses TRBV18 and TRBJ1-1; D remains unclear. With 2 bases removed from V and 0 bases from J, the gap between germline ends came to 7 bases. This CDR3 region has 14 residues. Germline V gene lookup returns CDR1 KGHSH and CDR2 LQKENI. In DNA, the CDR3 is TGTGCCAGCTCACCATCGACAATGAACACTGAAGCTTTCTTT. Its protein product is CASSPSTMNTEAFF.

V is TRBV28 and J is TRBJ1-2; D gene unclear. Trimming pared 8 bases from V and 4 bases from J, leaving 14 bases between. Germline V gene data show CDR1 as MDHEN and CDR2 as SYDVKM. The CDR3 totals 13 residues. As DNA, the CDR3 is TGTGCCAGCGGCAATGCTCAATTCTATGGCTACACCTTC. Translated: CASGNAQFYGYTF.

V usage is TRBV9 and J usage is TRBJ1-2; 9 bases are shared with TRBD1. Germline assignment: CDR1 SGDLS and CDR2 YYNGEE. The CDR3 spans 14 residues. V lost 5 bases to trimming and J lost 3 bases; unmatched junction nucleotides: 5. CDR3 loop: CASSRQGGDYGYTF. CDR3 sequence (DNA): TGTGCCAGCAGTCGACAGGGGGGGGACTATGGCTACACCTTC.

This sequence joins TRBV4-3 and TRBJ1-3; TRBD1 is a possible D gene (5 bases). The length of the CDR3 is 14 residues. Germline CDR1 LGHNA, CDR2 YSLEER. V lost 4 bases and J 3 bases, leaving 10 bases between the germline ends. The CDR3 sequence: CASSRRDGGNTIYF. CDR3 coding DNA: TGCGCCAGCAGCCGCCGGGACGGTGGAAACACCATATATTTT.

CDR3 in amino acids: CASSLDLGGYEQYF. The CDR3 DNA is TGTGCCAGCAGCCTAGACCTCGGGGGCTACGAGCAGTACTTC. The chain joins TRBV4-2 to TRBJ2-7, with D tentatively TRBD2 (6 bases). Between the trimmed V and J ends, which lost 4 bases and 3 bases, there was a span of 13 bases. Germline V gives CDR1 LGHNA, CDR2 YNFKEQ. The CDR3 contains 14 residues.

This sequence joins TRBV6-1 and TRBJ1-5; no firm D call. Trimming took off 6 bases at V and 7 bases at J, with 13 bases between the two ends. The germline CDR1 and CDR2 sequences are MNHNS and SASEGT. This CDR3 spans 13 amino acids. The DNA of the CDR3 is TGTGCCAGCAGGCTTAAAGGAGGCCAGCCCCAGCATTTT. Its protein product is CASRLKGGQPQHF.